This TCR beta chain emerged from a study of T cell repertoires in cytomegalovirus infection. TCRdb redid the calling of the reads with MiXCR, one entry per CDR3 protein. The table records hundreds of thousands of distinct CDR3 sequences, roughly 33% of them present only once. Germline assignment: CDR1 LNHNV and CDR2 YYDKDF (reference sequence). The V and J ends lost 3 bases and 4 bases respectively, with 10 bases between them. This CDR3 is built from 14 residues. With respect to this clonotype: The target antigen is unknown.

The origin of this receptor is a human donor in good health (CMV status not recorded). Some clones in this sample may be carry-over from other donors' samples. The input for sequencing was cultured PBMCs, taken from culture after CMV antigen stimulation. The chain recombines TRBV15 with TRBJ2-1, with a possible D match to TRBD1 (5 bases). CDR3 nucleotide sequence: TGTGCCACCAGCAGGCCTGACAGTTACAATGAGCAGTTCTTC. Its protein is CATSRPDSYNEQFF. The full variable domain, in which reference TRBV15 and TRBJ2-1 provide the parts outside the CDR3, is DAMVIQNPRYQVTQFGKPVTLSCSQTLNHNVMYWYQQKSSQAPKLLFHYYDKDFNNEADTPDNFQSRRPNTSFCFLDIRSPGLGDTAMYLCATSRPDSYNEQFFGPGTRLTVL.